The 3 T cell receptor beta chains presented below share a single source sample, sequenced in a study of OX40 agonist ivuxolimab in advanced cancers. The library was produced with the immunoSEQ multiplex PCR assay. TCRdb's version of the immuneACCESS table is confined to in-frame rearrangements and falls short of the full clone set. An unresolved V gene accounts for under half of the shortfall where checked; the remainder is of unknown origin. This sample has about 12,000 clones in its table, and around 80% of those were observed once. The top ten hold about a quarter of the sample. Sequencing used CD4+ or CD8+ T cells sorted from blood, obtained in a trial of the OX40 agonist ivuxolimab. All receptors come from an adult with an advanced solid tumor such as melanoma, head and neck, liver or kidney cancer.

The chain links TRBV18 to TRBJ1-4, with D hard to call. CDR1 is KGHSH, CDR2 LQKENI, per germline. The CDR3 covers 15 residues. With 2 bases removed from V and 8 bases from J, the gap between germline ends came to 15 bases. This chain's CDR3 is CASSPARTDVEKLFF. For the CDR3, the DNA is TGTGCCAGCTCACCAGCTCGAACGGACGTGGAAAAACTGTTTTTT.

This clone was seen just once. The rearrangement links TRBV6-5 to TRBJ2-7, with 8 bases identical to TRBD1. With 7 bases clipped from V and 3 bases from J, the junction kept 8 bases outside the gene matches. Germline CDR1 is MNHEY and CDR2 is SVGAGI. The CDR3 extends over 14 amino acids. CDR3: CASMMGRGLYEQYF. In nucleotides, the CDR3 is TGTGCCAGCATGATGGGCAGGGGGCTCTACGAGCAGTACTTC.

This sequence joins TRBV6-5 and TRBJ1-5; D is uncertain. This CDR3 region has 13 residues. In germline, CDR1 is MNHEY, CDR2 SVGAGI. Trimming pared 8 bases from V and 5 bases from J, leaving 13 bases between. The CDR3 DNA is TGTGCCAGCGTCACCCGAAGGGATCAGCCCCAGCATTTT. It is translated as CASVTRRDQPQHF.